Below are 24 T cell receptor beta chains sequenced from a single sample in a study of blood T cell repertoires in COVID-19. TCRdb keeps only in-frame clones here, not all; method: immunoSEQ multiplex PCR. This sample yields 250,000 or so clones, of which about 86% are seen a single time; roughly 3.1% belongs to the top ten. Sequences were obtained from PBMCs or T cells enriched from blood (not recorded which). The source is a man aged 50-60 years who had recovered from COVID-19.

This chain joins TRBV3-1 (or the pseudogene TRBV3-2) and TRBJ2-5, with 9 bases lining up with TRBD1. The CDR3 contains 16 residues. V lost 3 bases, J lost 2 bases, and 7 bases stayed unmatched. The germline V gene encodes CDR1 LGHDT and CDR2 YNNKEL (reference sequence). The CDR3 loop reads CASSQGDREGQETQYF. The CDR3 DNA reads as TGTGCCAGCAGCCAGGGGGACAGGGAGGGACAAGAGACCCAGTACTTC.

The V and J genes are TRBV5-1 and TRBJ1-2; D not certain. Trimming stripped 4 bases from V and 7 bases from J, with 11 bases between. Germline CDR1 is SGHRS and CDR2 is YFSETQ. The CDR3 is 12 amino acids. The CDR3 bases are TGCGCCAGCAGCCCAGACTTCCCTGGCTACACCTTC. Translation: CASSPDFPGYTF.

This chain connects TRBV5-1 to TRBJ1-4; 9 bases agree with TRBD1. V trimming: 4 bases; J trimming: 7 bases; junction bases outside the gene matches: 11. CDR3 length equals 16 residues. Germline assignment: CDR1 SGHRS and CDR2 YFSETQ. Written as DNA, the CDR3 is TGCGCCAGCAGCCCCGATATTGACAGGGGGAGTGAAAAACTGTTTTTT. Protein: CASSPDIDRGSEKLFF.

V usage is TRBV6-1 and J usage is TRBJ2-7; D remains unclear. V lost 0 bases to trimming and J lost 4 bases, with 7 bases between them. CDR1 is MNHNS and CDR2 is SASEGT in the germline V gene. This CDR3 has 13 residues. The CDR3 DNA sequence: TGTGCCAGCAGTGAAGCGCTGAGGTACGAGCAGTACTTC. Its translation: CASSEALRYEQYF.

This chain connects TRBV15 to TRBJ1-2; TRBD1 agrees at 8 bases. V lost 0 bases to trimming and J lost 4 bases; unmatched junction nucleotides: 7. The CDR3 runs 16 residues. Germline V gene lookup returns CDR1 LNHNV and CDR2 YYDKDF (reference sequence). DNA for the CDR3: TGTGCCACCAGCAGAGATGGGACAGGCGCGAGCTATGGCTACACCTTC. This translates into CATSRDGTGASYGYTF.

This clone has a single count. The CDR3 nucleotides are TGTGCCAGCAGTCCCCCGGGTTCACCCCTCCACTTT. It translates to CASSPPGSPLHF. The rearrangement links TRBV12-3 or TRBV12-4 to TRBJ1-6; D is unclear. V was cut by 5 bases and J by 9 bases, with 8 bases left in between. The CDR3 is 12 amino acids.

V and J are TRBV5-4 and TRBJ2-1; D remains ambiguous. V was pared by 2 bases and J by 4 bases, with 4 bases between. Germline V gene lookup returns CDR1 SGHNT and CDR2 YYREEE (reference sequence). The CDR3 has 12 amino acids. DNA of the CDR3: TGTGCCAGCAGCTTCCAATACAATGAGCAGTTCTTC. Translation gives CASSFQYNEQFF.

The DNA of the CDR3 is TGTGCCAGCACCTCAGGGGCTCGAGACTCCTACGAGCAGTACTTC. Its translation is CASTSGARDSYEQYF. The V gene is TRBV6-5, the J gene TRBJ2-7; tentative D call: TRBD1 (6 bases). V was clipped by 7 bases and J by 0 bases, with 16 bases between them. Germline V gene sequence: CDR1 MNHEY, CDR2 SVGAGI. The CDR3 has 15 residues.

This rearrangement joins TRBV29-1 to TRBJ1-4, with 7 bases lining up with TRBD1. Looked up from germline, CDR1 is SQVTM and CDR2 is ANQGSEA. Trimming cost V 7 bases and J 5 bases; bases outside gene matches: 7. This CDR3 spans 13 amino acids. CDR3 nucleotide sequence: TGCAGCGGGGCACAGGGGAGAAATGAAAAACTGTTTTTT. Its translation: CSGAQGRNEKLFF.

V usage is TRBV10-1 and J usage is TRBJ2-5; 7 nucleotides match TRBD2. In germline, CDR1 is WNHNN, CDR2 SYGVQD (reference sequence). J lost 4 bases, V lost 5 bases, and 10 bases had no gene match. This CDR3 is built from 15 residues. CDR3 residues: CASSRGTTGGETQYF. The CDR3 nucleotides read TGCGCCAGCAGTCGGGGAACTACGGGGGGAGAGACCCAGTACTTC.

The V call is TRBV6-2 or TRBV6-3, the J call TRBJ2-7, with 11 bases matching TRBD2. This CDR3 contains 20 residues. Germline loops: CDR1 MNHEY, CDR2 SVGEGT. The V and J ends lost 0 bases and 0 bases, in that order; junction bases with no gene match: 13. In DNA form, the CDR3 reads TGTGCCAGCAGTTACTCGATCGGGCTAGCGGGAGGACAGAGCTCCTACGAGCAGTACTTC. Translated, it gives CASSYSIGLAGGQSSYEQYF.

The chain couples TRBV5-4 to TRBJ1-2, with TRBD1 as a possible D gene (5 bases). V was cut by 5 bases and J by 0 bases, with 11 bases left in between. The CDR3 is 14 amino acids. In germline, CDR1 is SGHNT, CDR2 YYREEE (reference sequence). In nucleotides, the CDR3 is TGTGCCAGCAGTTTCGACAGAGCTAACTATGGCTACACCTTC. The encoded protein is CASSFDRANYGYTF.

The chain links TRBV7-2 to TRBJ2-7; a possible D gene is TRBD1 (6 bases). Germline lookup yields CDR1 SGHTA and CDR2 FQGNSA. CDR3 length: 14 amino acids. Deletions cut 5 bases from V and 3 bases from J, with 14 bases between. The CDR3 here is CASSAGGTDYEQYF. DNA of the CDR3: TGTGCCAGCAGCGCTGGGGGCACAGACTACGAGCAGTACTTC.

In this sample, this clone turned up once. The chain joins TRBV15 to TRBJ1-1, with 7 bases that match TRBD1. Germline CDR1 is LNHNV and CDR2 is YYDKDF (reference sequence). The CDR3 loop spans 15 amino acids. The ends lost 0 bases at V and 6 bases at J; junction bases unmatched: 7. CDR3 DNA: TGTGCCACCAGCAGAGATGGGGACAGTATACCTGAAGCTTTCTTT. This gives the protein CATSRDGDSIPEAFF.

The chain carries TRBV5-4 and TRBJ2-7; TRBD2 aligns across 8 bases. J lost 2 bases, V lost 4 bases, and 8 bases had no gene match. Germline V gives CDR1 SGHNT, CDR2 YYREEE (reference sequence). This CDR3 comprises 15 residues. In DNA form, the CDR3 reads TGTGCCAGCAGCAGTAGCGGGAATAATCCCTACGAGCAGTACTTC. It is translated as CASSSSGNNPYEQYF.

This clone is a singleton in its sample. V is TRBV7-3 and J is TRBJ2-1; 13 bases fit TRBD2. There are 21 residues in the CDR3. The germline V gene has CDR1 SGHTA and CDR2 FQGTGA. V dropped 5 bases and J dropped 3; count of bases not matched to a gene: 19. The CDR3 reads CASSSFSPGLAGPGGYNEQFF. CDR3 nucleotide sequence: TGTGCCAGCAGCAGCTTTTCCCCGGGACTAGCGGGACCGGGGGGCTACAATGAGCAGTTCTTC.

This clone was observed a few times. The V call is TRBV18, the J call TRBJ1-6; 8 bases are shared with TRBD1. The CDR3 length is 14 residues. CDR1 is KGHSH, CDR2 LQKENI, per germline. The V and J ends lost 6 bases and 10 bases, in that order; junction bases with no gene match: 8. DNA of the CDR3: TGTGCCAGCTCCGTGGGACAGGAGATCTCACCCCTCCACTTT. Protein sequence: CASSVGQEISPLHF. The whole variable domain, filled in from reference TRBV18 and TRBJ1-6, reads NAGVMQNPRHLVRRRGQEARLRCSPMKGHSHVYWYRQLPEEGLKFMVYLQKENIIDESGMPKERFSAEFPKEGPSILRIQQVVRGDSAAYFCASSVGQEISPLHFGNGTRLTVT.

The CDR3 loop is CASSAQGRAEAFF. CDR3 in DNA: TGTGCCAGCAGCGCTCAGGGAAGGGCTGAAGCTTTCTTT. The rearrangement joins TRBV5-6 to TRBJ1-1; maybe TRBD1 (5 bases). Germline assignment: CDR1 SGHDT and CDR2 YYEEEE. The CDR3 runs to 13 residues. V lost 4 bases to trimming and J lost 6 bases, with 13 bases between them.

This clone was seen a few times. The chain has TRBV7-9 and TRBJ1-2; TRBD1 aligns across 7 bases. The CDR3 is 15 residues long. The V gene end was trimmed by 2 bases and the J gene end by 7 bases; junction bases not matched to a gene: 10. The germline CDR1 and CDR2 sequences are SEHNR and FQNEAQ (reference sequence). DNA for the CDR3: TGTGCCAGCAGCTTATTCGACAGGGTGCTCGGTGGCTACACCTTC. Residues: CASSLFDRVLGGYTF. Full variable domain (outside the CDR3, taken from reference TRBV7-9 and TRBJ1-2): DTGVSQNPRHKITKRGQNVTFRCDPISEHNRLYWYRQTLGQGPEFLTYFQNEAQLEKSRLLSDRFSAERPKGSFSTLEIQRTEQGDSAMYLCASSLFDRVLGGYTFGSGTRLTVV.

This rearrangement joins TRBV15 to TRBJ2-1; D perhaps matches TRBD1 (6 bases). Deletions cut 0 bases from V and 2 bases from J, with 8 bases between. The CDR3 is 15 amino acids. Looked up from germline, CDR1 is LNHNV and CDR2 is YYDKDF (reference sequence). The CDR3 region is CATSREGTTYNEQFF. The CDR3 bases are TGTGCCACCAGCAGAGAGGGGACAACCTACAATGAGCAGTTCTTC.

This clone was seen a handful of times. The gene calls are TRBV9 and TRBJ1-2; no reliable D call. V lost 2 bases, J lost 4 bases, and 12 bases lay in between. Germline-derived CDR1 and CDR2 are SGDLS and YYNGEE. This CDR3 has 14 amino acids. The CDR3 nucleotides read TGTGCCAGCAGCGTGGAGGGATCCGGCTATGGCTACACCTTC. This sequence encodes CASSVEGSGYGYTF. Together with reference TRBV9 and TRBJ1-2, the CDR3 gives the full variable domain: DSGVTQTPKHLITATGQRVTLRCSPRSGDLSVYWYQQSLDQGLQFLIQYYNGEERAKGNILERFSAQQFPDLHSELNLSSLELGDSALYFCASSVEGSGYGYTFGSGTRLTVV.

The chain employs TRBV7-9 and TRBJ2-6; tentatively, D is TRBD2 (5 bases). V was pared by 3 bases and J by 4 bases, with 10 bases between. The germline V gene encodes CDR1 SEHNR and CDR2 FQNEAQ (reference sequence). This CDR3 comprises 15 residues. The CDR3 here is CASSLRVSGANVLTF. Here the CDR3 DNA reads TGTGCCAGCAGCTTGAGGGTATCCGGGGCCAACGTCCTGACTTTC.

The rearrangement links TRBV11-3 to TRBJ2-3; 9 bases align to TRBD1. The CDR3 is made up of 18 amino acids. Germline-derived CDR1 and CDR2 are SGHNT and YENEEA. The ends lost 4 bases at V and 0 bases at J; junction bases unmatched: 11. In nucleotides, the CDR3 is TGTGCCAGCAGCTCTACCGGGACAGGGTTCTTTAGCACAGATACGCAGTATTTT. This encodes CASSSTGTGFFSTDTQYF.

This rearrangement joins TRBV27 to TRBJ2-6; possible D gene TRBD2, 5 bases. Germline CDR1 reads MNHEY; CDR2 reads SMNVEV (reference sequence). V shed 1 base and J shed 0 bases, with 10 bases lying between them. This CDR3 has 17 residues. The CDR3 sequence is CASSLYGLSSGANVLTF. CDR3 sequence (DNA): TGTGCCAGCAGTTTATATGGACTTAGCTCTGGGGCCAACGTCCTGACTTTC. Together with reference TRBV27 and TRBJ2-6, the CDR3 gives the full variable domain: EAQVTQNPRYLITVTGKKLTVTCSQNMNHEYMSWYRQDPGLGLRQIYYSMNVEVTDKGDVPEGYKVSRKEKRNFPLILESPSPNQTSLYFCASSLYGLSSGANVLTFGAGSRLTVL.